This entry concerns a single T cell receptor beta chain. Here immunoSEQ multiplex PCR was the method, and the copy in TCRdb shows in-frame clones only, minus some. The sample holds 35,000 to 45,000 clones, roughly 36% seen once. The data belong to a study of PD-L1 blockade in urothelial cancer. Study background: Tumors yielded a median of about 1,300 T cells.

CDR3 length: 14 amino acids. Germline assignment: CDR1 MDHEN and CDR2 SYDVKM. Trimming pared 6 bases from V and 1 base from J, leaving 13 bases between. The chain is built from TRBV28 and TRBJ2-7, with a possible D match to TRBD2 (6 bases). This clonotype was sampled from a man between 60 and 75 years old with urothelial cancer. The sample was tumor tissue, taken before atezolizumab (anti-PD-L1) treatment. The CDR3 coding sequence is TGTGCCAGCAGCTCGGCGGGGTCTTCCTACGAGCAGTACTTC. Amino acid sequence: CASSSAGSSYEQYF.